Listed below are T cell receptor beta chains from one sample, sequenced in a study of neurological immune-mediated disorders. TCRdb called the 5' RACE reads again in MiXCR, with one record for every CDR3 protein. The repertoire consists of around 70,000 distinct CDR3 sequences, with 4% to 6% occurring once and the leading ten covering roughly 7.4%. The sample was PBMCs. All receptors derive from a man between 18 and 35 years old with multiple sclerosis. Each CDR3 is given with its conserved first and last residue. D genes are given only for firm matches. Rows give clone size only sometimes, using once, few, many, or a class for an expanded clone.

v_gene	abundance	d_gene	j_gene	CDR3aa	CDR3nt
TRBV5-6	many	.	TRBJ1-5	CASSFTGTNQPQNF	TGTGCCAGCAGCTTTACAGGGACCAATCAGCCCCAGAATTTT
TRBV12-3/TRBV12-4	many	TRBD1	TRBJ1-1	CASSKRTGTSTEAFF	TGTGCCAGCAGCAAGAGGACAGGGACGAGCACTGAAGCTTTCTTT
TRBV9	many	TRBD1	TRBJ2-5	CASSVVQGGQETQYF	TGTGCCAGCAGCGTAGTACAGGGGGGACAAGAGACCCAGTACTTC
TRBV7-2	few	TRBD1	TRBJ2-1	CASSPQFGTDYNEQFF	TGTGCCAGCAGCCCCCAATTCGGGACAGACTACAATGAGCAGTTCTTC
TRBV2	.	TRBD1	TRBJ1-4	CASSRQGANEKLFF	TGTGCCAGCAGTAGACAGGGGGCTAATGAAAAACTGTTTTTT
TRBV24-1	many	.	TRBJ1-2	CATSSHRNYGYTF	TGTGCCACCAGCTCCCACCGTAACTATGGCTACACCTTC
TRBV5-1	many	.	TRBJ2-1	CASSRGPLGAHNEQFF	TGCGCCAGCAGCCGGGGCCCCCTCGGGGCACACAATGAGCAGTTCTTC
TRBV20-1	many	.	TRBJ1-5	CSAPQGGNQPQHF	TGCAGTGCTCCACAGGGAGGCAATCAGCCCCAGCATTTT
TRBV7-9	few	TRBD1	TRBJ1-5	CASSLGTGGFNQPQNF	TGTGCCAGCAGCTTGGGGACAGGGGGTTTTAATCAGCCCCAGAATTTT
TRBV24-1	many	TRBD1	TRBJ2-7	CATSDSLTGDEQYF	TGTGCCACCAGTGATTCGTTGACAGGGGACGAGCAGTACTTC
TRBV9	many	TRBD1	TRBJ2-7	CASSVTPTGVDEQYF	TGTGCCAGCAGCGTAACCCCGACAGGGGTCGACGAGCAGTACTTC
TRBV20-1	many	TRBD1	TRBJ2-7	CSASQTGGVDEQYF	TGCAGTGCTAGCCAGACAGGGGGCGTAGACGAGCAGTACTTC
TRBV27	many	TRBD1	TRBJ2-7	CASSLRGTGMGEQYF	TGTGCCAGCAGCCTTCGCGGGACAGGCATGGGCGAGCAGTACTTC
TRBV9	many	.	TRBJ1-2	CASSVVESYGYTF	TGTGCCAGCAGCGTAGTAGAAAGCTATGGCTACACCTTC
TRBV27	many	.	TRBJ1-1	CASSSSVNTEAFF	TGTGCCAGCAGTTCATCAGTGAACACTGAAGCTTTCTTT
TRBV7-2	many	.	TRBJ2-7	CASSLGPRPYEQYF	TGTGCCAGCAGCTTAGGGCCACGCCCCTACGAGCAGTACTTC